This passage covers 28 T cell receptor beta chains from one sample sequenced in a study of long-term antiretroviral therapy in people with HIV. The immunoSEQ assay was v3.0, run at survey level. Assay used: immunoSEQ multiplex PCR; TCRdb lists only in-frame clones, some missing. The sample lists 45,000 to 50,000 clones, about 88% occurring once. The input for sequencing was unsorted PBMCs, taken 0.8 years after starting antiretroviral therapy. These receptors originate from a woman aged 18-29 years with HIV.

The genes are TRBV28 and TRBJ2-1; 9 bases align to TRBD1. Per germline, CDR1 MDHEN and CDR2 SYDVKM. Germline trimming cut 6 bases from V and 10 bases from J; bases unmatched to any gene: 7. CDR3 size: 13 residues. DNA of the CDR3: TGTGCCAGCAGGGGGACAGGGATGAGGGAGCAGTTCTTC. It translates to CASRGTGMREQFF.

CDR3 in DNA: TGTGCCAGCAGTTTTAGCGGGGGAGGGAATGAGCAGTTCTTC. Translation gives CASSFSGGGNEQFF. The chain couples TRBV9 to TRBJ2-1; 9 nucleotides align to TRBD2. The V gene's germline CDR1 is SGDLS and CDR2 YYNGEE. This CDR3 region has 14 residues. V shed 5 bases, J shed 7 bases, and the junction held 7 bases outside the gene matches. Based on the CDR3 plus reference TRBV9 and TRBJ2-1, the full variable domain is DSGVTQTPKHLITATGQRVTLRCSPRSGDLSVYWYQQSLDQGLQFLIQYYNGEERAKGNILERFSAQQFPDLHSELNLSSLELGDSALYFCASSFSGGGNEQFFGPGTRLTVL.

The chain carries TRBV5-1 and TRBJ2-2; TRBD2 aligns across 7 bases. Germline V lookup: CDR1 SGHRS, CDR2 YFSETQ. With V trimmed by 0 bases and J by 3 bases, 8 bases remained unmatched. This CDR3 region has 17 residues. The CDR3 bases are TGCGCCAGCAGCTTGGGGGCCTTTAGCGGGTACACCGGGGAGCTGTTTTTT. It encodes CASSLGAFSGYTGELFF.

The chain joins TRBV5-4 to TRBJ2-7; 10 bases map to TRBD2. The CDR3 is 16 amino acids. Germline lookup yields CDR1 SGHNT and CDR2 YYREEE (reference sequence). The trim removed 0 bases at V and 5 bases at J, leaving 8 bases unmatched. The CDR3 sequence: CASSLGLAGARNEQYF. The CDR3 region has the DNA TGTGCCAGCAGCTTGGGGCTAGCGGGGGCTAGGAACGAGCAGTACTTC.

The chain combines TRBV4-3 with TRBJ2-1; D is perhaps TRBD2 (6 bases). Deletions cut 0 bases from V and 6 bases from J, with 21 bases between. The CDR3 runs to 18 residues. Germline V gene lookup returns CDR1 LGHNA and CDR2 YSLEER. The CDR3 sequence: CASSQDSGGLALSNEQFF. The CDR3 DNA sequence: TGCGCCAGCAGCCAAGATTCAGGCGGGCTAGCGCTTTCCAATGAGCAGTTCTTC.

V and J are TRBV4-3 and TRBJ1-4; D possibly corresponds to TRBD1 (5 bases). The CDR3 spans 14 residues. Germline-derived CDR1 and CDR2 are LGHNA and YSLEER. V lost 4 bases and J lost 7, with 13 bases in between. CDR3 in DNA: TGCGCCAGCAGCCTAGGGGTAGGAACTGAAAAACTGTTTTTT. The encoded protein is CASSLGVGTEKLFF.

The V and J genes are TRBV11-3 and TRBJ2-7; no clear D. The CDR3 runs 13 residues. From germline, CDR1 is SGHNT and CDR2 YENEEA. The V and J ends lost 0 bases and 7 bases respectively, with 10 bases between them. The CDR3, as DNA: TGTGCCAGCAGCTTAGACGGAGAACAAGAGCAGTACTTC. It codes for CASSLDGEQEQYF.

This chain connects TRBV11-1 to TRBJ1-1, with D possibly being TRBD1 (5 bases). The CDR3 runs to 16 residues. V was shortened by 2 bases and J by 0 bases, with 13 bases between the two germline ends. The germline V gene encodes CDR1 SGHAT and CDR2 FQDESV (reference sequence). CDR3 nucleotides: TGTGCCAGCAGCTTATTCCAGGGATTCATGAACACTGAAGCTTTCTTT. It is translated as CASSLFQGFMNTEAFF.

This chain uses TRBV21-1 with TRBJ2-7. TRBV21-1 has pseudogene status. The length of the CDR3 is 16 residues. As DNA, the CDR3 is TGTGCCAGCAGCAAATATGGGCCCCTAGGGTGCTACGAGCAGTACTTC. As protein: CASSKYGPLGCYEQYF.

CDR3 loop: CASSSTGALAYEQYF. In DNA, the CDR3 is TGTGCCAGCAGCTCGACAGGGGCCCTCGCCTACGAGCAGTACTTC. The chain has TRBV7-9 and TRBJ2-7, with 8 bases that match TRBD1. Germline loops: CDR1 SEHNR, CDR2 FQNEAQ (reference sequence). J gave up 2 bases and V 4 bases, and 7 bases lay outside the gene matches. CDR3 length equals 15 residues.

This sequence joins TRBV18 and TRBJ1-3; D possibly corresponds to TRBD1 (5 bases). Looked up from germline, CDR1 is KGHSH and CDR2 is LQKENI. The CDR3 totals 20 residues. V lost 1 base, J lost 0 bases, and 22 bases lay in between. The CDR3 DNA follows: TGTGCCAGCTCACCACTACAAGGGGTTCGGACACCTGCCTCTGGAAACACCATATATTTT. It yields the protein CASSPLQGVRTPASGNTIYF.

V and J are TRBV9 and TRBJ2-3, with 7 nucleotides matching TRBD1. The CDR3 covers 17 residues. After removal of 0 bases from V and 4 bases from J, the junction contained 11 bases not matched to a gene. The germline V gene encodes CDR1 SGDLS and CDR2 YYNGEE. The CDR3 nucleotides read TGTGCCAGCAGCGTAGGCCGGAGACAGGGTAGGGCAGATACGCAGTATTTT. This sequence encodes CASSVGRRQGRADTQYF.

The V call is TRBV5-6, the J call TRBJ2-5, with unresolved D. Deletions cut 1 base from V and 2 bases from J, with 9 bases between. Germline V gene lookup returns CDR1 SGHDT and CDR2 YYEEEE. The CDR3 sequence is 14 residues long. The CDR3 nucleotides read TGTGCCAGCAGCTTGTGGGAACCACAAGAGACCCAGTACTTC. This encodes CASSLWEPQETQYF.

The chain links TRBV10-3 to TRBJ2-4; D call uncertain. CDR1 ENHRY and CDR2 SYGVKD come from the germline V gene. The CDR3 is 15 amino acids. Trimming took 6 bases from V and 10 from J, leaving 22 bases between them. The chain's CDR3 is CAISEQYAPEYIQYF. For the CDR3, the DNA is TGTGCCATCAGCGAGCAGTACGCCCCAGAGTATATTCAGTACTTC.

The chain links TRBV19 to TRBJ2-3; 13 positions agree with TRBD2. In germline, CDR1 is LNHDA, CDR2 SQIVND (reference sequence). With 4 bases clipped from V and 6 bases from J, the junction kept 7 bases outside the gene matches. CDR3 length: 16 residues. The CDR3 nucleotides are TGTGCCAGTAGTAGGACTAGCGGGAGTTTCTACGATACGCAGTATTTT. It codes for CASSRTSGSFYDTQYF.

This chain joins TRBV7-9 and TRBJ2-1, with 10 bases fitting TRBD2. Germline V CDR1 and CDR2: SEHNR, FQNEAQ (reference sequence). V lost 5 bases and J lost 1; bases outside the gene matches: 14. The CDR3 has 19 residues. In nucleotides, the CDR3 is TGTGCCAGCAGCCTAAGTCCTGGAACTAGCGGGATATCCTACAATGAGCAGTTCTTC. Translated: CASSLSPGTSGISYNEQFF.

This sequence joins TRBV6-5 and TRBJ2-7; D not resolved. CDR1 and CDR2 (germline): MNHEY, SVGAGI. The CDR3 contains 13 residues. V was trimmed by 0 bases and J by 6 bases, leaving 9 bases between them. In nucleotides, the CDR3 is TGTGCCAGCAGTTACTCGAGAGCTGGCGAGCAGTACTTC. Amino acid sequence: CASSYSRAGEQYF.

V gene TRBV6-4 combines with J gene TRBJ2-1; possibly TRBD1 for D (6 bases). Per germline, CDR1 MRHNA and CDR2 SNTAGT. Trimming took off 4 bases at V and 9 bases at J, with 10 bases between the two ends. The CDR3 spans 12 residues. This CDR3 reads CASSGVGGEQFF. Written as DNA, the CDR3 is TGTGCCAGCAGTGGGGTAGGGGGTGAGCAGTTCTTC.

V is TRBV10-3 and J is TRBJ1-1; no firm D call. The ends were cut back, 4 bases at V and 1 base at J, with 13 bases in the middle. Germline values: CDR1 ENHRY, CDR2 SYGVKD. This CDR3 region has 15 residues. CDR3 DNA: TGTGCCATCAGTGTAACCCGGGGAAGGAACACTGAAGCTTTCTTT. Amino acid sequence: CAISVTRGRNTEAFF.

The chain uses TRBV7-6 and TRBJ2-7; D gene unclear. The CDR3 is 15 residues long. Germline CDR1 is SGHVS and CDR2 is FNYEAQ. The V end lost 1 base, the J end lost 0 bases, and 10 bases lay between the germline ends. The CDR3, as DNA: TGTGCCAGCAGCTTAGGTGGCAGCTACTCCTACGAGCAGTACTTC. Amino acids: CASSLGGSYSYEQYF.

This chain joins TRBV5-1 and TRBJ1-1; TRBD1 might be the D (5 bases). The V gene lost 2 bases and the J gene lost 5 bases, with 13 bases spanning the gap. The CDR3 is 14 residues long. Germline loops: CDR1 SGHRS, CDR2 YFSETQ. CDR3 DNA: TGCGCCAGCAGCTTAGACTGGGGCAGGACTGAAGCTTTCTTT. Its protein product is CASSLDWGRTEAFF.

The CDR3 loop is CASPQGGTKGEQFF. The CDR3 nucleotides are TGTGCCAGCCCCCAGGGGGGGACCAAGGGTGAGCAGTTCTTC. The chain combines TRBV21-1 with TRBJ2-1. TRBV21-1 is given as a pseudogene. CDR3 size: 14 residues.

The J gene is TRBJ1-4, the V gene TRBV5-1; 10 positions match TRBD1. V shed 4 bases and J 8 bases; nucleotides not matched to a gene: 5. CDR1 is SGHRS, CDR2 YFSETQ, per germline. This CDR3 is built from 14 residues. The CDR3 region has the DNA TGCGCCAGCAGCACCGGGACAGGGGCCGAAAAACTGTTTTTT. It codes for CASSTGTGAEKLFF.

This chain uses TRBV7-9 with TRBJ2-7; D is unclear. Per germline, CDR1 SEHNR and CDR2 FQNEAQ (reference sequence). Between the trimmed V and J ends, which lost 1 base and 0 bases, there was a span of 4 bases. This CDR3 has 13 amino acids. The chain's CDR3 is CASSLGPSYEQYF. In DNA form, the CDR3 reads TGTGCCAGCAGCTTAGGGCCCTCCTACGAGCAGTACTTC.

This clone was detected only a few times. The chain is built from TRBV27 and TRBJ1-1; unclear D gene. CDR3 length: 13 residues. Germline V gives CDR1 MNHEY, CDR2 SMNVEV (reference sequence). V was clipped by 1 base and J by 2 bases, with 5 bases between them. The DNA of the CDR3 is TGTGCCAGCAGTTTATACTCAAACACTGAAGCTTTCTTT. This translates into CASSLYSNTEAFF.

A single count supports this clone. The genes are TRBV18 and TRBJ1-2; D gene ambiguous. V lost 9 bases to trimming and J lost 8 bases, with 22 bases between them. The CDR3 has 14 amino acids. Germline lookup yields CDR1 KGHSH and CDR2 LQKENI. DNA for the CDR3: TGTGCCAGTAACCCAACCCCCAGATCAGGCGGCTACACCTTC. Translating gives CASNPTPRSGGYTF.

The J gene is TRBJ2-5, the V gene TRBV7-9; no clear D gene. Germline CDR1 SEHNR, CDR2 FQNEAQ (reference sequence). This CDR3 comprises 17 residues. V was pared by 4 bases and J by 5 bases, with 23 bases between. The DNA of the CDR3 is TGTGCCAGCAGCTCAACTAACTCGAGACTCACCGGGGAGACCCAGTACTTC. Its translation: CASSSTNSRLTGETQYF. Together with reference TRBV7-9 and TRBJ2-5, the CDR3 gives the full variable domain: DTGVSQNPRHKITKRGQNVTFRCDPISEHNRLYWYRQTLGQGPEFLTYFQNEAQLEKSRLLSDRFSAERPKGSFSTLEIQRTEQGDSAMYLCASSSTNSRLTGETQYFGPGTRLLVL.

J is TRBJ2-7 and V is TRBV28; 11 bases agree with TRBD2. Trimming cost V 6 bases and J 3 bases; bases outside gene matches: 7. Germline V gives CDR1 MDHEN, CDR2 SYDVKM. The CDR3 consists of 15 residues. The CDR3 here is CASSPRGLAVYEQYF. CDR3 nucleotide sequence: TGTGCCAGCAGCCCTAGGGGACTAGCGGTCTACGAGCAGTACTTC.